The T cell receptor (beta chain) under discussion was sequenced for a study of T-cell memory formation after mild COVID-19. This clonotype showed up just a few times. Its antigen is currently unknown. UMIs and sample barcodes were carried by the TCR alpha and TCR beta cDNA libraries that 5'RACE produced using constant-segment primers. TCRdb reprocessed the 5' RACE reads with MiXCR, giving one entry per CDR3 protein. The sample records roughly 200,000 distinct CDR3 sequences, approximately 10% being singletons. Study findings and constraints: Within pre-infection memory, some responding clones were found, suggesting cross-reactive memory joined.

The CDR3 runs to 13 residues. Germline V CDR1 and CDR2: SGHTA, FQGNSA. V lost 3 bases to trimming and J lost 8 bases, with 13 bases between them. The chain joins TRBV7-2 to TRBJ1-1; D may be TRBD1 (5 bases). The receptor was derived from a man in his late teens or twenties who had mild COVID-19 (a few samples of this study predate the infection). Cell type and time point are not known. Source material: PBMCs or a T cell subset sorted from them (not recorded which). The CDR3 DNA is TGTGCCAGCAGCTTGCCTAATCGGGGCGAAGCTTTCTTT. It specifies CASSLPNRGEAFF.